Given below is one T cell receptor (beta chain) in context. Its target antigen remains unknown. No base-level quality is on record; no much larger clone is a single base apart. Library generation was performed with 5' RACE. TCRdb names Illumina HiSeq 2500 as the instrument used. The second PCR ran for about 7 to 11 cycles and used a J-beta primer mix along with a sample-barcoded 5' primer. A unique molecular identifier was introduced onto each TCR beta cDNA molecule by a template-switch 5' adaptor carrying 12 random nucleotides. Each sample yielded at least 2.5 million CDR3-containing paired-end reads. First-strand cDNA was synthesized from all RNA with the Mint cDNA synthesis kit, primed by a TRBC-specific oligonucleotide. All cDNA was treated with uracil-DNA glycosylase and then went through a first 18-cycle PCR with the universal primers M1SS and BC2_uni_R. In the paper's pipeline: For normalization, 1 million high-quality reads were randomly selected from each sample, with every read carrying a distinct molecular identifier. Instead of being binned into consensus sequences, reads that shared molecular identifiers were thrown out. MiTCR, set to a Q25 quality threshold and the strictest error-elimination algorithm, was used for CDR3 identification, clonotype clustering and error correction. A nonparametric unseen species model with Euler transformation was used to estimate lower-bound total TCR beta diversity. TCRdb reprocessed the public reads (quality trimming at Q25 with fastp, clone calling with MiXCR) and kept in-frame beta chains. Every distinct CDR3 protein forms one entry, paired with its most common genes and DNA. The V and J calls and clone size are TCRdb's, not the authors'. The sample yields hundreds of thousands of distinct CDR3 sequences; around 25% were counted once. The ten largest account for 9.4% of the sample.

The sample belongs to a study of blood T cells in healthy people across ages (dated by TCRdb to the mid-2010s). Looking at the study overall: In model experiments, roughly one uniquely barcoded TCR beta cDNA molecule per two T cells was captured by template switching. Using deep sequencing normalized with unique cDNA molecular identifiers, the study measured how TCR beta repertoire diversity changes with age. The donors were split into four age groups: young (average about 16 years), middle-aged (over 35), aged (roughly 60) and long-lived (under 85). Using the same blood draw, the study looked at two additional independent replicas of 1 million unique cDNA reads for two donors, one aged 18 to 30 and the other aged 80 or older. Findings and caveats that apply to the study as a whole: The CMV infection status of donors was not known, potentially confounding age-related changes in expanded clonotypes. As age increased, observed TCR beta diversity per million T cells dropped in a roughly linear way, and a significant reduction was already evident by age about 40. There was a strong correlation between observed TCR beta diversity and the percentage of naive T cells measured by flow cytometry. Conclusive comparison of naive and antigen-experienced compartments was prevented by the profiling of bulk unsorted PBMCs. Compared with the aged group, the long-lived group had more naive CD4+ T cells, fewer expanded clones and increased TCR diversity, suggesting age selection. Total diversity estimates from one million sequenced T cells were considered lower bounds and underestimates.

The roughly 39 donors, aged about 6 to 90 years, were systemically healthy Caucasian individuals from Russia. Approximately 9.7 milliliters of peripheral blood were drawn from each donor into EDTA-treated Vacutainer tubes. Ficoll-Paque density-gradient centrifugation was used to isolate PBMCs, with at least 7 million obtained per sample. Total RNA was extracted from PBMCs with Trizol reagent, with at least 5.5 micrograms obtained per sample. For every donor, flow cytometry on a PBMC aliquot measured the percentage of naive CD45RAhigh/CD27high T cells. V is reduced by 0 bases and J by 7 bases, leaving a spacing of 18 bases between them. Including the terminal cysteine and phenylalanine, the CDR3 comprises 16 residues. Only the CDR3 part of the read is kept: 48 bases, read in frame from the first base. Taken from the germline V gene (reference sequence), the CDR1 and CDR2 loops are LNHNV and YYDKDF.

These data were also filed under a second study, of T cells of mothers and their children. The second source states: The donors were nine systemically healthy Caucasian individuals, made up of three mothers and their six children. cDNA synthesis consumed the entire amount of extracted RNA, loaded at approximately 1.5 ug RNA in each 15 ul reaction. In the second PCR, the M1S primer introduced both the sample barcodes and 2-4 random nucleotides. Each mother yielded over 9.5 million TCR beta CDR3 reads and each child about 3 million reads. Thymic selection similarly shapes TCR recombination output in related and unrelated pairs, with minor effect from inherited differences. Normalized repertoire overlap was always slightly but never significantly higher in related than unrelated mother-child pairs. With a sensitivity of approximately 93 clones per million clonotypes, no persistent microchimeric T cell clones were detected. Deep NGS was used in the study to compare the TCR beta repertoires of mothers and children and to look for features that separate related mother-child pairs from unrelated individuals. On average, the children were about 10 +/- 4 years old, while the mothers were about 38 +/- 4 years old. After adapter ligation was performed with NEBNext reagents, the libraries were sequenced on an Illumina HiSeq 2000 with 100+100 nt paired-end reads. Mother and child libraries were prepared a month apart and sequenced in separate runs to prevent cross-contamination. Each donor had between roughly 500,000 and 2,200,000 distinct TCR beta clonotypes identified. Naive TCR beta clonotypes were estimated from low-frequency clonotypes matched to each donor's FACS-determined naive share, without sorting.

Sample: blood. The sequence was obtained from a boy younger than 18 in good health. Here the chain combines TRBV15 and TRBJ2-5, and possibly TRBD2, on 6 matching bases. The CDR3: CATSRDPGTPEVTQYF. The sequenced DNA is TGTGCCACCAGCAGAGATCCCGGGACTCCCGAGGTGACCCAGTACTTC.